This entry concerns a single T cell receptor (beta chain). Its antigen is unknown. Nothing much larger sits one base from this clone, and base qualities are not available. These data come from a study of blood T cell repertoires in COVID-19 (dated by TCRdb to the early 2020s). Notes on the research overall: Samples from collaborators originated in the United States, Italy and Spain and spanned both the acute and convalescent phases of COVID-19. A de-identified subject ID, COVID-19 status, age in years and sex were almost always included in the sample metadata. The material from the prospective study consisted of cDNA or gDNA derived from T cells, B-cell-depleted T cells, or PBMCs. A freely available public database, intended as a resource for researchers studying the immune response to SARS-CoV-2, is where the repertoires were released. Subjects who had been exposed to COVID-19, were actively infected with it, or had recovered from it provided the deeply sampled blood TCRbeta repertoires that made up the dataset. Where HLA class I and class II types were available, the types were taken from metadata supplied by the sample provider, not from assay-based typing. The samples were drawn from two sources: the first 160 participants of the ongoing ImmuneRACE study, and 950 to 1,500 subjects contributed by 6 global collaborators.

Spanning cysteine to phenylalanine, the CDR3 consists of 16 amino acids. CDR3 DNA only is kept here, 48 bases in frame from base 1. In the germline V gene, CDR1 corresponds to MDHEN and CDR2 to SYDVKM. Trimmed from V: 4 bases; trimmed from J: 4 bases; junction bases lacking a gene match: 7. The immunoSEQ Assay, a bias-controlled multiplex PCR, was used to amplify TCRbeta CDR3 regions from genomic DNA. On the study's bioinformatics: The number of nucleated cells in each sample was estimated by amplification of reference gene primers within the assay. To quantify the absolute abundance of each unique TCRbeta CDR3 rearrangement, sequence reads were collapsed and filtered. Productive Simpson clonality was computed per sample as the square root of Simpson's diversity index over productive rearrangements. The table comes from immuneACCESS by way of TCRdb, which keeps in-frame sequences with V and J called. Part of the clones is missing from these tables; in studies checked, under half for an unresolved V gene and the rest for unknown reasons. From that table come the V and J calls and clone size; the DNA was used to work out D and trimming. This sample lists more than 400,000 clones; around 90% were detected once. The ten biggest clones cover less than 0.75% of the sample.

Results the study describes overall, beyond this receptor: Clinical and demographic metadata were provided uncurated, with the amount varying by source and participant.

Enrolling through a virtual design, the prospective study's participants ranged in age from roughly 18 to 90 years and lived across around 25 United States geographic areas. To assign participants to cohorts, the prospective study relied on clinical history that participants themselves reported in a screening survey and a study questionnaire. Recovered participants in ImmuneRACE Cohort 3 were defined by two consecutive negative NP/OP PCR tests, clearance by a healthcare professional, or resolution of symptoms. Mobile phlebotomists in the prospective study collected whole blood, serum and a nasopharyngeal or oropharyngeal swab from every participant. Prospective study participants could optionally give additional blood draws and questionnaires over an approximately two-month period. Blood samples from the prospective study were shipped frozen or at room temperature prior to DNA extraction.

This TCR was recovered from a man aged 18 to 30 who had recovered from COVID-19. Sequencing was done on a sample of PBMCs or T cells enriched from blood (not recorded which). The rearranged chain carries TRBV28 and TRBJ1-1; TRBD1 aligns with 12 central bases. At the DNA level, the sequence is TGTGCCAGCAGTTCTCGGGACAGGGGGCCGGGCACTGAAGCTTTCTTT. Its protein is CASSSRDRGPGTEAFF.